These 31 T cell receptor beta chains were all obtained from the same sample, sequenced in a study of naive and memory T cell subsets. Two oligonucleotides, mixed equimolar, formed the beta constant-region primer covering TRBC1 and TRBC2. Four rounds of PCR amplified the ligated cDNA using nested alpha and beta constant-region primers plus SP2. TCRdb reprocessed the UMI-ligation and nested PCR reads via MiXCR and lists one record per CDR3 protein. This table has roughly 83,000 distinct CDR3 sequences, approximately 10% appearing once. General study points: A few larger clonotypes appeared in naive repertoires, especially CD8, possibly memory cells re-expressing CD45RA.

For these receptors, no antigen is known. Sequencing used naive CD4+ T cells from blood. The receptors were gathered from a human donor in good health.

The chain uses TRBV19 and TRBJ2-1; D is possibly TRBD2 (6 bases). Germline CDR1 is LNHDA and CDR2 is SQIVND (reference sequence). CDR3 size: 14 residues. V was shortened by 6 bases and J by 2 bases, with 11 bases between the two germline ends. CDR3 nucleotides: TGTGCCAGTAGGGGACTTACCCCCTACAATGAGCAGTTCTTC. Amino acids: CASRGLTPYNEQFF.

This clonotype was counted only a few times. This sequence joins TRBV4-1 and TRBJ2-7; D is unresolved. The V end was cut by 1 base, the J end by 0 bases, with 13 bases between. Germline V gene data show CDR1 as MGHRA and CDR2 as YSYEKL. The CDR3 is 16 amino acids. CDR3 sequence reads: CASSQAQTPSSYEQYF. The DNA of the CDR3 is TGCGCCAGCAGCCAAGCACAAACGCCTAGCTCCTACGAGCAGTACTTC.

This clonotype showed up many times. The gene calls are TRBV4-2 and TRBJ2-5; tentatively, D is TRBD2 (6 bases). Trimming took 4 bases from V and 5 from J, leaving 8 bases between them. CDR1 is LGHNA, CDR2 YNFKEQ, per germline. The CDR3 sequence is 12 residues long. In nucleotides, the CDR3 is TGTGCCAGCAGCCGGGCGGGGGAGACCCAGTACTTC. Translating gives CASSRAGETQYF.

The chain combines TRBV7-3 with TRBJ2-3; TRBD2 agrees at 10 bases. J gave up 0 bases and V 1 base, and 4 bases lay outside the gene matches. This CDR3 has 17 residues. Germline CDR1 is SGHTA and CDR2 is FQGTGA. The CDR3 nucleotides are TGTGCCAGCAGCTTAATGCTGACTAGCGGGAGCACAGATACGCAGTATTTT. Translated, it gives CASSLMLTSGSTDTQYF.

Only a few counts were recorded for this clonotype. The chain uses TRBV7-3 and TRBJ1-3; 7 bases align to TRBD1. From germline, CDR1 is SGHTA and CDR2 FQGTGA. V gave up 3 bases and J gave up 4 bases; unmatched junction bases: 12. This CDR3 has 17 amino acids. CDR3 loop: CASSLLDRSYQGNTIYF. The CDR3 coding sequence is TGTGCCAGCAGCTTGTTGGACAGGTCATACCAAGGAAACACCATATATTTT.

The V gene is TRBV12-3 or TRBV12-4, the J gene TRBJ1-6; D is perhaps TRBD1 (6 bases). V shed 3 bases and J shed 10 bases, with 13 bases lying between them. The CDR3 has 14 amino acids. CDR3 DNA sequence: TGTGCCAGCAGTTTGGGGGCGGCTCGGTCACCCCTCCACTTT. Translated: CASSLGAARSPLHF.

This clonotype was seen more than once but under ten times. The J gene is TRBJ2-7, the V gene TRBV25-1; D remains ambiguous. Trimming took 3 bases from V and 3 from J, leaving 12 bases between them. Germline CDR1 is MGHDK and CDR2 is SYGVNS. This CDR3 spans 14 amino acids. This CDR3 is CASSDGRAHYEQYF. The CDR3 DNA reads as TGTGCCAGCAGTGACGGGCGTGCTCACTACGAGCAGTACTTC.

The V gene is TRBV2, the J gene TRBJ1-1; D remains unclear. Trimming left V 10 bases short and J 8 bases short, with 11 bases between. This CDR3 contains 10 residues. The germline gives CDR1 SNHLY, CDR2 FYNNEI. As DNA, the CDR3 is TGTGCCACCGTTGCAGCGGAAGCTTTCTTT. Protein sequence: CATVAAEAFF.

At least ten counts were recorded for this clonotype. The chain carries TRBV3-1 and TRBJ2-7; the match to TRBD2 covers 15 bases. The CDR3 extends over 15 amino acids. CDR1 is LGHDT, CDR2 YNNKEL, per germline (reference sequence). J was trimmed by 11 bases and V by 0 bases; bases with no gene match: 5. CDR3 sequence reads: CASSQEGLAGGFEYF. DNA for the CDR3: TGTGCCAGCAGCCAAGAGGGACTAGCGGGAGGATTCGAGTACTTC.

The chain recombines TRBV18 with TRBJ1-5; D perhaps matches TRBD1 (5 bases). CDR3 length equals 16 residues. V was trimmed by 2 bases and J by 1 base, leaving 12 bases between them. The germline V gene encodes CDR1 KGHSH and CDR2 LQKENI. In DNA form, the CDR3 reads TGTGCCAGCTCACCAGCGGGGGGGGTGAGCAATCAGCCCCAGCATTTT. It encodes CASSPAGGVSNQPQHF. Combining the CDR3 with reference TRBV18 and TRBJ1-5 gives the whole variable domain NAGVMQNPRHLVRRRGQEARLRCSPMKGHSHVYWYRQLPEEGLKFMVYLQKENIIDESGMPKERFSAEFPKEGPSILRIQQVVRGDSAAYFCASSPAGGVSNQPQHFGDGTRLSIL.

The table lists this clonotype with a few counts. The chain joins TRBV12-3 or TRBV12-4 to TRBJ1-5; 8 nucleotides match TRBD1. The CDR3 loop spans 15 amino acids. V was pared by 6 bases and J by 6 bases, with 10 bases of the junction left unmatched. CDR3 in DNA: TGTGCCAGCAGACTTGGACAGGGTTCGGGTCAGCCCCAGCATTTT. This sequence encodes CASRLGQGSGQPQHF.

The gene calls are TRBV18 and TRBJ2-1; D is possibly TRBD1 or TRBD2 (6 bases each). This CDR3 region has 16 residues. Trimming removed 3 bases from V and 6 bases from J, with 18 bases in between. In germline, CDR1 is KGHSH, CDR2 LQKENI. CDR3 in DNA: TGTGCCAGCTCACCTAGGGGGGAGGCCCGTGTCAATGAGCAGTTCTTC. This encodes CASSPRGEARVNEQFF.

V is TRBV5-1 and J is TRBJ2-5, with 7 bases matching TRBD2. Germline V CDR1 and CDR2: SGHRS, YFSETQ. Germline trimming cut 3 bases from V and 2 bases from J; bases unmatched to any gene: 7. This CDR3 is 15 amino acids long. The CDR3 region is CASSYVVGGQETQYF. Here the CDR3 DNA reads TGCGCCAGCAGCTACGTCGTGGGGGGGCAAGAGACCCAGTACTTC.

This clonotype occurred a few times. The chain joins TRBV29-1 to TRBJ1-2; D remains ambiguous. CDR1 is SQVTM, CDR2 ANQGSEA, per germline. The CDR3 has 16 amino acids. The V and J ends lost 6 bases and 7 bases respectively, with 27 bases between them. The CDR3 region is CSVAKTGSFGSFGYTF. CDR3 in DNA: TGCAGCGTAGCTAAAACCGGGAGCTTCGGGTCCTTTGGCTACACCTTC. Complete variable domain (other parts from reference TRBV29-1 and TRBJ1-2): SAVISQKPSRDICQRGTSLTIQCQVDSQVTMMFWYRQQPGQSLTLIATANQGSEATYESGFVIDKFPISRPNLTFSTLTVSNMSPEDSSIYLCSVAKTGSFGSFGYTFGSGTRLTVV.

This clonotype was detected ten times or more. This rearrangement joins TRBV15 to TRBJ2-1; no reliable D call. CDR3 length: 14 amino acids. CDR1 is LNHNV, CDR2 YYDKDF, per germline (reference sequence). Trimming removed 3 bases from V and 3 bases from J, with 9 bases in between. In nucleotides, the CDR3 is TGTGCCACCAGCAGTAACACCCGCTACAATGAGCAGTTCTTC. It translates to CATSSNTRYNEQFF.

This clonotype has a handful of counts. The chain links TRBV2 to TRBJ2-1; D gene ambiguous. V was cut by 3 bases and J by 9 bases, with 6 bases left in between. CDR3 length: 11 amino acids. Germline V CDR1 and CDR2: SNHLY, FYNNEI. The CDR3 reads CASSDQVEQFF. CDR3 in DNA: TGTGCCAGCAGTGACCAGGTTGAGCAGTTCTTC.

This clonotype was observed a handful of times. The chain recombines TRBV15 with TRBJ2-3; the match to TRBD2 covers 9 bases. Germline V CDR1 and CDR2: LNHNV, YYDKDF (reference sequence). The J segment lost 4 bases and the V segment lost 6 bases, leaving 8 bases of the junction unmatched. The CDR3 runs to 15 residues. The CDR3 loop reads CATSTAGGRADTQYF. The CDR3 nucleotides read TGTGCCACCAGTACCGCGGGGGGGCGAGCAGATACGCAGTATTTT.

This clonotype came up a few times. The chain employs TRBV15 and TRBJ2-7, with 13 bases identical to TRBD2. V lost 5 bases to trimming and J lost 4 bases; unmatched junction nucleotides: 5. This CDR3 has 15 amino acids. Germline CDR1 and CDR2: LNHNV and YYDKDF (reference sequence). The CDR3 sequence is CATSGLAGERYEQYF. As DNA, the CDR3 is TGTGCCACCAGCGGACTAGCGGGAGAAAGGTACGAGCAGTACTTC. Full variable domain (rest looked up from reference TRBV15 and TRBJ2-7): DAMVIQNPRYQVTQFGKPVTLSCSQTLNHNVMYWYQQKSSQAPKLLFHYYDKDFNNEADTPDNFQSRRPNTSFCFLDIRSPGLGDTAMYLCATSGLAGERYEQYFGPGTRLTVT.

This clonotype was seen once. This CDR3 is CASSLYAQTNTEAFF. CDR3 nucleotide sequence: TGTGCCAGCAGCTTATACGCACAGACCAACACTGAAGCTTTCTTT. J is TRBJ1-1 and V is TRBV7-2, with D unclear. The V and J ends lost 2 bases and 2 bases respectively, with 12 bases between them. The CDR3 runs 15 residues. Per germline, CDR1 SGHTA and CDR2 FQGNSA.

The DNA for the CDR3 is TGTGCCAGCAGCGTTCGTCACGGGACTTCTAGCTCCTACAATGAGCAGTTCTTC. Amino acids: CASSVRHGTSSSYNEQFF. V is TRBV9 and J is TRBJ2-1; a weak D match, TRBD2 (6 bases). Trimming removed 2 bases at V and 0 bases at J, with 18 bases between. CDR1 and CDR2 (germline): SGDLS, YYNGEE. CDR3 size: 18 residues.

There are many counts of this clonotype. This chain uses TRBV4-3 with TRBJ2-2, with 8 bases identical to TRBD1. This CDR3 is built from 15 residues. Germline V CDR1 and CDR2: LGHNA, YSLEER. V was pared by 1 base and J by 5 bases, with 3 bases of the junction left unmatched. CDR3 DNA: TGCGCCAGCAGCCAAGGACAGGGGAGGACCGGGGAGCTGTTTTTT. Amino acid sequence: CASSQGQGRTGELFF.

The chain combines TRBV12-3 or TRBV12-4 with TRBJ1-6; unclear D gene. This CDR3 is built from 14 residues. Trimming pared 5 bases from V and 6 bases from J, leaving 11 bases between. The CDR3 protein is CASSTPGSNSPLHF. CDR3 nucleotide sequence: TGTGCCAGCAGTACACCGGGCTCTAATTCACCCCTCCACTTT.

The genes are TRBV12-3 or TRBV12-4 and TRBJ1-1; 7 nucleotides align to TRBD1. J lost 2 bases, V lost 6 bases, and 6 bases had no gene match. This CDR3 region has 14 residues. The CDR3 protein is CASREGTANTEAFF. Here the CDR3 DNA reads TGTGCCAGCAGAGAAGGGACAGCCAACACTGAAGCTTTCTTT.

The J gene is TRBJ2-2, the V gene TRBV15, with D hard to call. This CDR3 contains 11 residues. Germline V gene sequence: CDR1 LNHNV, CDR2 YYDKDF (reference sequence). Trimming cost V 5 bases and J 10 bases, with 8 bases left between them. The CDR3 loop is CATSGRSELFF. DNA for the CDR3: TGTGCCACCAGCGGCAGGTCGGAGCTGTTTTTT.

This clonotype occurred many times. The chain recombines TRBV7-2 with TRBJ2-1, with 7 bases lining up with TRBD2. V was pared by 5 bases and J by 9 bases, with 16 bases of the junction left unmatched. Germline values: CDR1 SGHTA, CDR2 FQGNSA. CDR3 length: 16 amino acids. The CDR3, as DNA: TGTGCCAGCAGCCCAAGAATCAGACTAGCCCTAGGTGAGCAGTTCTTC. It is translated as CASSPRIRLALGEQFF. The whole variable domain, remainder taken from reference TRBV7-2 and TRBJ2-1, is GAGVSQSPSNKVTEKGKDVELRCDPISGHTALYWYRQSLGQGLEFLIYFQGNSAPDKSGLPSDRFSAERTGGSVSTLTIQRTQQEDSAVYLCASSPRIRLALGEQFFGPGTRLTVL.

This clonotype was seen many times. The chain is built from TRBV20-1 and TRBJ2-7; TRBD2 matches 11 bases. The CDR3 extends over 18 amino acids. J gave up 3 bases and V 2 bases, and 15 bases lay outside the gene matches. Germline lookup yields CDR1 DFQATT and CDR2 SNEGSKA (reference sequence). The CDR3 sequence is CSARSRLAGNRKVYEQYF. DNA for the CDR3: TGCAGTGCTAGATCACGACTAGCGGGAAATAGGAAGGTCTACGAGCAGTACTTC.

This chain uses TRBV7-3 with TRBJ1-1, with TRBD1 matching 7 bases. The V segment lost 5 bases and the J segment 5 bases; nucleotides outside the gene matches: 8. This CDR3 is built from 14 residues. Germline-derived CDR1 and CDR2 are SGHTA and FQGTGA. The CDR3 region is CASSPTGSRTEAFF. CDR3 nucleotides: TGTGCCAGCAGCCCGACAGGGTCGCGGACTGAAGCTTTCTTT.

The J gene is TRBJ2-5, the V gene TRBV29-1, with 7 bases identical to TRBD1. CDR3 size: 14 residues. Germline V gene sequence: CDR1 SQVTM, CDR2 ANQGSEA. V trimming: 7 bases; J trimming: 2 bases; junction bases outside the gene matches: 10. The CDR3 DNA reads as TGCAGCGCCCACTTCGGGACAGCGCAAGAGACCCAGTACTTC. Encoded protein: CSAHFGTAQETQYF.

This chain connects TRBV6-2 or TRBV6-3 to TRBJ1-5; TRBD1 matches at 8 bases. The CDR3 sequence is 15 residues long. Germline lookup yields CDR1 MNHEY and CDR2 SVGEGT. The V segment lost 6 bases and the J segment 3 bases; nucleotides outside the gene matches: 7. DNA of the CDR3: TGTGCCAGCAGGGCCTACAGGGGGGTCAATCAGCCCCAGCATTTT. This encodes CASRAYRGVNQPQHF.

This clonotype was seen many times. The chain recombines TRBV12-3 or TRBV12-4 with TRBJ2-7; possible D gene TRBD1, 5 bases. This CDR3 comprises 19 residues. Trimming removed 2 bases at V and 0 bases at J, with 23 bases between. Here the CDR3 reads CASSLRRWATGPLSYEQYF. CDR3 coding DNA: TGTGCCAGCAGTTTACGTCGTTGGGCTACAGGTCCTCTCTCCTACGAGCAGTACTTC.

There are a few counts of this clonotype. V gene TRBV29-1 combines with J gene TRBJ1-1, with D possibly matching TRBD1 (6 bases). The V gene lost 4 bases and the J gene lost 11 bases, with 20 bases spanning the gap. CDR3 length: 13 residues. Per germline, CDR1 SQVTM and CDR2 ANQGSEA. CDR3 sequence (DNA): TGCAGCGTTGCTCTTCCTACAGGGTCCCGGGCTTTCTTT. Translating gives CSVALPTGSRAFF.